Sequencing of this T cell receptor beta chain was carried out in a study of blood T cell repertoires in COVID-19. Whole-study context: The cDNA or gDNA used as material had been derived from T cells, B-cell-depleted T cells, or PBMCs.

This CDR3 has 14 amino acids. V lost 5 bases and J lost 5, with 15 bases in between. Germline-derived CDR1 and CDR2 are MDHEN and SYDVKM. Adults between about 18 and 89 years of age took part from approximately 24 US areas. A COVID-19 case had been met by exposed participants during the 2 weeks before study entry. The table came from immunoSEQ multiplex PCR; TCRdb's copy has only in-frame clones and leaves some out. The table lists around 170,000 clones, approximately 80% of them singletons. Sequenced: PBMCs or T cells enriched from blood (not recorded which). The V call is TRBV28, the J call TRBJ2-5; no firm D call. This receptor was taken from a man aged 55 to 69 who had been exposed to COVID-19. The CDR3 DNA reads TGTGCCAGCAGTCCCCCGGGTTCCGGGGAGACCCAGTACTTC. Protein product: CASSPPGSGETQYF.